Listed here are 19 T cell receptor beta chains from one sample, sequenced in a study of neoadjuvant nivolumab and ipilimumab in lung cancer. Some clones are missing from TCRdb's copy, which holds only in-frame ones; the method was immunoSEQ multiplex PCR. This repertoire shows approximately 10,000 clones, 70% to 85% found once; its top ten account for more than 2.5%. Source: tumor tissue, taken after neoadjuvant nivolumab, alone or with ipilimumab, at or shortly before surgery. The receptors here all came from an adult with non-small cell lung cancer.

In its sample, this clone was seen a few times. The chain uses TRBV18 and TRBJ2-3, with 9 bases fitting TRBD1. The CDR3 has 16 residues. After removal of 3 bases from V and 1 base from J, the junction contained 5 bases not matched to a gene. CDR1 and CDR2 from the germline V gene are KGHSH and LQKENI. CDR3 in amino acids: CASSPPGQGGTDTQYF. The CDR3, as DNA: TGTGCCAGCTCACCCCCGGGACAGGGTGGCACAGATACGCAGTATTTT.

This chain links TRBV11-2 with TRBJ2-3, with TRBD1 identical over 8 bases. Per the germline V gene, CDR1 is SGHAT and CDR2 is FQNNGV. The CDR3 length is 15 residues. Trimming cost V 3 bases and J 5 bases; bases outside gene matches: 7. Here the CDR3 DNA reads TGTGCCAGCAGCTTCAAGGACAGGGCCGGAGATACGCAGTATTTT. Residues: CASSFKDRAGDTQYF.

V and J are TRBV7-9 and TRBJ2-1, with D tentatively TRBD2 (6 bases). The CDR3 has 16 amino acids. Germline V gene sequence: CDR1 SEHNR, CDR2 FQNEAQ (reference sequence). The V and J ends lost 4 bases and 4 bases respectively, with 17 bases between them. The DNA of the CDR3 is TGTGCCAGCAGCTCCTCGACTAGTAACGGATACAATGAGCAGTTCTTC. As protein: CASSSSTSNGYNEQFF.

The table lists this clone with a count of one. This sequence joins TRBV6-4 and TRBJ2-1; TRBD2 aligns across 8 bases. The germline CDR1 and CDR2 sequences are MRHNA and SNTAGT. The CDR3 runs to 16 residues. The V gene end was trimmed by 6 bases and the J gene end by 4 bases; junction bases not matched to a gene: 11. As DNA, the CDR3 is TGTGCCAGCAGCCCCGATAGCGGGATGGGTTACAATGAGCAGTTCTTC. This codes for CASSPDSGMGYNEQFF.

J is TRBJ1-1 and V is TRBV25-1; TRBD1 matches at 10 bases. The CDR3 has 14 amino acids. With 4 bases clipped from V and 6 bases from J, the junction kept 5 bases outside the gene matches. Germline V gene data show CDR1 as MGHDK and CDR2 as SYGVNS. CDR3 nucleotide sequence: TGTGCCAGCAGTGGAACCGGGACAGGGGCTGAAGCTTTCTTT. Translating gives CASSGTGTGAEAFF.

The gene calls are TRBV11-2 and TRBJ1-2; 9 bases fit TRBD1. CDR1 and CDR2 from the germline V gene are SGHAT and FQNNGV. The CDR3 covers 14 residues. The V segment lost 3 bases and the J segment 7 bases; nucleotides outside the gene matches: 6. In nucleotides, the CDR3 is TGTGCCAGCAGCTTTGACCGGGACAGGGTTGGCTACACCTTC. Its translation is CASSFDRDRVGYTF.

The chain combines TRBV19 with TRBJ2-7; D gene unclear. The CDR3 contains 15 residues. Trimming cost V 3 bases and J 0 bases, with 12 bases left between them. Germline V gene data show CDR1 as LNHDA and CDR2 as SQIVND (reference sequence). The CDR3 DNA sequence: TGTGCCAGTAGTATGTTTGGGCAGATCTCCTACGAGCAGTACTTC. As protein: CASSMFGQISYEQYF.

The CDR3 protein is CASRLRSTSYEQYF. The DNA of the CDR3 is TGTGCCAGCCGACTACGAAGTACCTCCTACGAGCAGTACTTC. V is TRBV6-1 and J is TRBJ2-7; D is possibly TRBD2 (5 bases). Germline CDR1 and CDR2: MNHNS and SASEGT. With 8 bases removed from V and 0 bases from J, the gap between germline ends came to 14 bases. The length of the CDR3 is 14 residues.

The chain joins TRBV5-1 to TRBJ1-3; TRBD1 might be the D (6 bases). V shed 0 bases and J shed 0 bases, with 10 bases lying between them. This CDR3 has 16 residues. CDR1 is SGHRS and CDR2 is YFSETQ in the germline V gene. The CDR3 DNA reads as TGCGCCAGCAGCTTGGCAGGGGATAGCTCTGGAAACACCATATATTTT. This gives the protein CASSLAGDSSGNTIYF. The full variable domain, completed using reference TRBV5-1 and TRBJ1-3, is KAGVTQTPRYLIKTRGQQVTLSCSPISGHRSVSWYQQTPGQGLQFLFEYFSETQRNKGNFPGRFSGRQFSNSRSEMNVSTLELGDSALYLCASSLAGDSSGNTIYFGEGSWLTVV.

The chain uses TRBV6-5 and TRBJ2-1, with 7 bases aligning to TRBD2. The germline V gene encodes CDR1 MNHEY and CDR2 SVGAGI. The V and J ends lost 6 bases and 12 bases, in that order; junction bases with no gene match: 14. The CDR3 extends over 14 amino acids. The CDR3 sequence: CASSPGLGISGQFF. For the CDR3, the DNA is TGTGCCAGCAGCCCCGGACTAGGGATCAGTGGGCAGTTCTTC.

J is TRBJ1-2 and V is TRBV19; maybe TRBD1 (5 bases). Germline V lookup: CDR1 LNHDA, CDR2 SQIVND (reference sequence). V was trimmed by 5 bases and J by 2 bases, leaving 12 bases between them. This CDR3 contains 14 residues. CDR3 nucleotides: TGTGCCAGTAGTGGAAACCGGGACAACTATGGCTACACCTTC. Translating it yields CASSGNRDNYGYTF.

The J gene is TRBJ2-7, the V gene TRBV5-1; 10 nucleotides align to TRBD2. Trimming at V came to 4 bases and at J to 4 bases, leaving 11 bases not matched to a gene. The germline V gene encodes CDR1 SGHRS and CDR2 YFSETQ. The CDR3 loop spans 16 amino acids. CDR3 DNA sequence: TGCGCCAGCAGCCATAGACTAGCGGGTGTTTCATACGAGCAGTACTTC. This translates into CASSHRLAGVSYEQYF.

This rearrangement joins TRBV6-5 to TRBJ2-7, with 11 bases matching TRBD2. V was clipped by 2 bases and J by 7 bases; unmatched bases: 7. The CDR3 sequence is 15 residues long. Germline V gene sequence: CDR1 MNHEY, CDR2 SVGAGI. Written as DNA, the CDR3 is TGTGCCAGCAGTTACGGTCCTAGCGGGAGGTGGGAGCAGTACTTC. It is translated as CASSYGPSGRWEQYF.

CDR3 residues: CASSLEGRVGETQYF. The CDR3, as DNA: TGTGCCAGCAGCTTGGAGGGCAGGGTAGGGGAGACCCAGTACTTC. This chain connects TRBV5-5 to TRBJ2-5, with D possibly TRBD1 on 5 matching bases. Germline lookup yields CDR1 SGHKS and CDR2 YYEKEE (reference sequence). V gave up 0 bases and J gave up 5 bases, with 14 bases separating them. The CDR3 is 15 residues long.

In this sample, this clone turned up a few times. The CDR3 DNA follows: TGTGCCAGCTGCTGGGGGGGACCCAACACAGATACGCAGTATTTT. The encoded protein is CASCWGGPNTDTQYF. The chain employs TRBV27 and TRBJ2-3; 7 nucleotides match TRBD2. The CDR3 covers 15 residues. V dropped 8 bases and J dropped 2; count of bases not matched to a gene: 10. Looked up from germline, CDR1 is MNHEY and CDR2 is SMNVEV (reference sequence).

The V call is TRBV7-6, the J call TRBJ2-7; 7 bases are shared with TRBD1. The V gene's germline CDR1 is SGHVS and CDR2 FNYEAQ. The CDR3 sequence is 14 residues long. With V trimmed by 2 bases and J by 3 bases, 4 bases remained unmatched. In nucleotides, the CDR3 is TGTGCCAGCAGCTTAAGGGACAGCTACTACGAGCAGTACTTC. Amino acids: CASSLRDSYYEQYF.

This clone turned up a few times. The V call is TRBV7-6, the J call TRBJ2-2, with 7 bases that match TRBD2. Per germline, CDR1 SGHVS and CDR2 FNYEAQ. There are 15 residues in the CDR3. J gave up 3 bases and V 5 bases, and 6 bases lay outside the gene matches. The CDR3 DNA reads as TGTGCCAGCAGCCGCGGGAGATCGTACACCGGGGAGCTGTTTTTT. Its protein product is CASSRGRSYTGELFF.

This sequence joins TRBV5-4 and TRBJ2-7, with 9 bases identical to TRBD1. Losses at the gene ends were 3 bases for V and 6 bases for J; bases not matched to a gene: 13. The CDR3 totals 16 residues. From germline, CDR1 is SGHNT and CDR2 YYREEE (reference sequence). In DNA, the CDR3 is TGTGCCAGCAGCTCCGCGGGACAGGGTTTAATAGGCGAGCAGTACTTC. Its translation: CASSSAGQGLIGEQYF.

V usage is TRBV11-2 and J usage is TRBJ1-3, with no clear D. V gave up 4 bases and J gave up 0 bases, with 7 bases separating them. Germline loops: CDR1 SGHAT, CDR2 FQNNGV. The CDR3 runs to 14 residues. As DNA, the CDR3 is TGTGCCAGCAGCTCTCAAACCTCTGGAAACACCATATATTTT. Translating gives CASSSQTSGNTIYF.